Here is one T cell receptor (beta chain) with its context. In this sample, this clone turned up a few times. The target of this receptor is not known. No base quality values were provided; no much bigger clone lies one nucleotide off. Each donor gave one peripheral blood draw, averaging around 120 mL, which was collected into heparinised tubes. Naive, central memory, regulatory and stem cell-like memory CD4+ T cells were sorted on a BD FACSAria II using a panel including CD45RO, CCR7, CD25, CD127, CD95 and CD27. Every sorted population had a purity above 95%. PBMCs were separated immediately by Lymphoprep density gradient centrifugation and were stained directly, without being cultured. Samples were stained and sorted in pairs, with one healthy donor and one patient per experiment, so that batch effects were minimized. The data were taken from a study of beta chain features in type 1 diabetes (dated by TCRdb to the late 2010s). Study-level background: No differences in mean age, gender distribution, total cell number or subset yield were found between patients and healthy donors. A total of roughly 98,000,000 sorted cells were examined across all samples, and RNA yield correlated strongly with the number of cells per subset. In the study, recently diagnosed type 1 diabetes patients and matched healthy donors were compared on the TCRB repertoires of their sorted circulating CD4+ T cell subsets. Naive and central memory subsets were obtained from all 30 or so donors, but regulatory and stem cell-like memory subsets were isolated from only 8 patients and roughly eight healthy donors.

Beyond this particular receptor, the publication reports: HLA sub-analyses involved small numbers of individuals, so any influence of HLA type on TCRB rearrangement remained unresolved. In all four CD4+ subsets, TCRB CDR3 length was moderately but significantly shorter in type 1 diabetes patients. PCR might favor shorter templates, but patient and control samples were amplified and corrected together, so any skew would affect both groups equally. At VDJ recombination sites, patients with type 1 diabetes made fewer insertions and deleted more nucleotides, a pattern implying thymic rearrangement abnormalities. Sequencing cDNA rather than genomic DNA could over-represent highly expressing activated cells, although activation and CD3 levels did not differ between groups. Naive, central memory and regulatory TCRB repertoires appeared to be more alike among patients than among healthy donors.

The entire amount of isolated RNA was reverse transcribed using the High Capacity cDNA Reverse Transcription Kit, so the sequenced TCRB transcripts were expressed ones. Deep immunoSEQ sequencing was applied to naive, central memory and regulatory T cell samples, giving an average of roughly 3.6 million total reads per sample. Sorted cells were lysed in RLT buffer and RNA was extracted with DNase-treated RNeasy Micro or Mini kits, depending on cell number. To prevent cross-contamination, each cell subset was processed individually, whereas patient and healthy donor samples were processed jointly. The immunoSEQ multiplex PCR was used to amplify TCRB sequences from cDNA, yielding 87-bp fragments that span the CDR3 region. The amplicons were sequenced using the Illumina HiSeq platform. Turning to the authors' computational methods: Synthetic template baselines were used to correct PCR bias computationally, reads within Hamming distance 2 were collapsed together, and singletons that could not be merged were discarded. Reads were aligned to IMGT to assign V, D and J genes, CDR3 length, and insertions or deletions at six rearrangement sites. Within each subset, clonotype counts were normalized to the number of sorted cells before true diversity and Gini coefficients were calculated with the tcR R package. The overlap coefficient, calculated on TCRB nucleotide sequences, was used to quantify repertoire sharing. As a proxy for the pre-selection repertoire, out-of-frame TCRB sequences from naive cells were analyzed. This immuneACCESS table, as held by TCRdb, lists in-frame sequences with V and J called but not all clones. Of the missing ones, under half trace to an unresolved V gene in checked studies; the others have no known cause. V and J calls and clone size are as listed in that table; D and trimming were resolved from the DNA. This sample holds 600,000 or so clones; about an eighth were observed only once. Nearly 0.04% of the sample belongs to the ten largest clones.

V and J are truncated by 1 base and 7 bases respectively, leaving an intervening sequence of 16 bases. From the cysteine up to the phenylalanine, the CDR3 has a length of 15 residues. Of the read, only the CDR3 DNA is kept; its 45 bases are in frame from base 1. The germline V gene (reference sequence) sets CDR1 to LNHNV and CDR2 to YYDKDF. In this chain, TRBV15 is recombined with TRBJ1-1; the D gene is perhaps TRBD1, on 6 matching bases. Material: naive CD4+ T cells from blood. This specimen's cell subset or site label, per the study, means: true naive CD4+ T cells. This sequence originates from a man aged 18-30 years with type 1 diabetes. The DNA is TGTGCCACCAGCAGAGCGGGGGCCCTAATTCATGAAGCTTTCTTT. This sequence encodes CATSRAGALIHEAFF.